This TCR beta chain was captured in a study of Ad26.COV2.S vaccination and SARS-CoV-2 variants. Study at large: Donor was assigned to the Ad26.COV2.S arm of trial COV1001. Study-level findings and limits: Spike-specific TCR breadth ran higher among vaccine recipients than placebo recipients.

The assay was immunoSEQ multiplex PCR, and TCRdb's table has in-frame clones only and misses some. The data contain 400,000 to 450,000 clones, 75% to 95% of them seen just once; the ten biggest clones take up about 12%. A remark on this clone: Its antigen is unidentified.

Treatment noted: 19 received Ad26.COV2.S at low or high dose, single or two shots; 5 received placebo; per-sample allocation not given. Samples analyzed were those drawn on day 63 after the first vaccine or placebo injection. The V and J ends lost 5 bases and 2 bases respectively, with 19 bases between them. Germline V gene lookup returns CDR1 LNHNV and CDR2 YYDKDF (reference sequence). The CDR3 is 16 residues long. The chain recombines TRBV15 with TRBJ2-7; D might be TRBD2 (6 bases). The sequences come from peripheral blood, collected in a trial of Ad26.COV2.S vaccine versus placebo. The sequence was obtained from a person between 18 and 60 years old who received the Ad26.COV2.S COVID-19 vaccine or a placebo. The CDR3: CATSLTGGDRTYEQYF. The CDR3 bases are TGTGCCACCAGCCTAACAGGAGGGGACCGAACCTACGAGCAGTACTTC.